These 19 T cell receptor beta chains share one sample of origin, sequenced in a study of blood T cell repertoires in COVID-19. Method: immunoSEQ multiplex PCR; TCRdb's copy keeps in-frame clones and lacks some. The sample holds around 190,000 clones, roughly nine tenths seen once. Sequenced sample: peripheral blood. These receptor sequences come from a man in his 70s with active or convalescent COVID-19.

The rearrangement uses TRBV7-6 and TRBJ2-1; 7 bases line up with TRBD1. CDR3 length: 16 residues. The ends lost 5 bases at V and 8 bases at J; junction bases unmatched: 15. The germline V gene has CDR1 SGHVS and CDR2 FNYEAQ. Here the CDR3 reads CASSRITGVRVDEQFF. The CDR3 coding sequence is TGTGCCAGCAGCAGGATAACAGGGGTACGGGTCGATGAGCAGTTCTTC.

This chain uses TRBV10-3 with TRBJ1-1; D not resolved. CDR3 length: 13 residues. V dropped 11 bases and J dropped 0 bases, with 13 bases sitting between them. Germline V lookup: CDR1 ENHRY, CDR2 SYGVKD. The DNA of the CDR3 is TGTGCCCATCGACTAAACATGAACACTGAAGCTTTCTTT. Its protein is CAHRLNMNTEAFF.

This chain uses TRBV3-1 (or the pseudogene TRBV3-2) with TRBJ2-7, with D perhaps TRBD2 (5 bases). Trimming removed 4 bases from V and 2 bases from J, with 12 bases in between. The length of the CDR3 is 14 residues. Germline assignment: CDR1 LGHDT and CDR2 YNNKEL (reference sequence). The CDR3 spells CASSRGGRTYEQYF. DNA for the CDR3: TGTGCCAGCAGCCGTGGAGGACGGACCTACGAGCAGTACTTC.

This sequence joins TRBV10-3 and TRBJ2-3; TRBD1 matches 8 bases. Germline V CDR1 and CDR2: ENHRY, SYGVKD. This CDR3 is built from 12 residues. The junction had 1 base not matched to a gene; V was cut back by 1 base and J by 10 bases. CDR3 protein: CAISELTGAQYF. The CDR3 DNA sequence: TGTGCCATCAGTGAGTTGACAGGGGCGCAGTATTTT.

The chain recombines TRBV18 with TRBJ1-1; 11 bases align to TRBD1. Germline loops: CDR1 KGHSH, CDR2 LQKENI. Trimming took 5 bases from V and 4 from J; bases not matched to a gene: 9. The CDR3 has 16 residues. CDR3 sequence (DNA): TGTGCCAGCTCAAACGGACAGGGGGCCGGCGGCACTGAAGCTTTCTTT. Translated: CASSNGQGAGGTEAFF.

The chain combines TRBV7-6 with TRBJ2-7; 10 bases map to TRBD2. The germline CDR1 and CDR2 sequences are SGHVS and FNYEAQ. V lost 4 bases, J lost 6 bases, and 9 bases stayed unmatched. The CDR3 sequence is 15 residues long. The CDR3 DNA follows: TGTGCCAGCAGCTCGCTAGCGGGAGCGCCCCGCGAGCAGTACTTC. Its protein product is CASSSLAGAPREQYF.

The V call is TRBV9, the J call TRBJ1-2, with TRBD1 matching over 8 bases. The CDR3 spans 16 residues. V shed 0 bases and J 2 bases; nucleotides not matched to a gene: 6. In germline, CDR1 is SGDLS, CDR2 YYNGEE. CDR3 protein: CASSVVGTGANYGYTF. As DNA, the CDR3 is TGTGCCAGCAGCGTAGTTGGGACAGGTGCCAACTATGGCTACACCTTC.

The rearrangement joins TRBV5-4 to TRBJ2-5, with TRBD2 as a possible D gene (6 bases). Trimming pared 4 bases from V and 4 bases from J, leaving 17 bases between. Germline V CDR1 and CDR2: SGHNT, YYREEE (reference sequence). The CDR3 loop spans 15 amino acids. The CDR3 sequence: CASSPTSGGRETQYF. CDR3 DNA sequence: TGTGCCAGCAGCCCCACCTCCGGGGGAAGAGAGACCCAGTACTTC.

The gene calls are TRBV25-1 and TRBJ1-2, with D hard to call. The CDR3 consists of 14 residues. V lost 1 base, J lost 4 bases, and 10 bases lay in between. The germline CDR1 and CDR2 sequences are MGHDK and SYGVNS. The DNA of the CDR3 is TGTGCCAGCAGTGAATTGGAGAGCTTCTATGGCTACACCTTC. Its protein product is CASSELESFYGYTF.

V is TRBV6-5 and J is TRBJ2-7; D is possibly TRBD1 (6 bases). The germline gives CDR1 MNHEY, CDR2 SVGAGI. V was cut by 2 bases and J by 3 bases, with 14 bases left in between. CDR3 size: 15 residues. CDR3 region: CASSYTDSRYYEQYF. As DNA, the CDR3 is TGTGCCAGCAGTTACACGGACAGCCGATACTACGAGCAGTACTTC.

The chain is built from TRBV2 and TRBJ1-2, with TRBD1 matching 7 bases. This CDR3 has 15 amino acids. CDR1 SNHLY and CDR2 FYNNEI come from the germline V gene. J gave up 4 bases and V 7 bases, and 12 bases lay outside the gene matches. The DNA of the CDR3 is TGTGCCAGCACCAGAGGGGGCAGGGGCCTCTATGGCTACACCTTC. The encoded protein is CASTRGGRGLYGYTF.

The chain couples TRBV2 to TRBJ2-3; D is undetermined. Germline-derived CDR1 and CDR2 are SNHLY and FYNNEI. Trimming removed 4 bases at V and 5 bases at J, with 7 bases between. The CDR3 has 12 residues. CDR3 loop: CASSAYRDTQYF. For the CDR3, the DNA is TGTGCCAGCAGTGCGTATAGAGATACGCAGTATTTT.

The chain is built from TRBV19 and TRBJ2-3; 8 nucleotides match TRBD1. J was trimmed by 6 bases and V by 7 bases; bases with no gene match: 9. The CDR3 consists of 14 residues. In germline, CDR1 is LNHDA, CDR2 SQIVND (reference sequence). The chain's CDR3 is CASKGQAAGDTQYF. The DNA for the CDR3 is TGTGCCAGTAAGGGACAGGCCGCGGGTGATACGCAGTATTTT.

The J gene is TRBJ1-6, the V gene TRBV6-1; D unresolved. Looked up from germline, CDR1 is MNHNS and CDR2 is SASEGT. Trimming cost V 3 bases and J 7 bases, with 13 bases left between them. This CDR3 has 15 amino acids. CDR3 amino acids: CASSERRVGNSPLHF. The CDR3, as DNA: TGTGCCAGCAGTGAGCGACGGGTAGGCAATTCACCCCTCCACTTT.

The chain links TRBV19 to TRBJ2-3; 9 bases agree with TRBD2. Germline V gene data show CDR1 as LNHDA and CDR2 as SQIVND (reference sequence). V was pared by 10 bases and J by 0 bases, with 5 bases of the junction left unmatched. The CDR3 is 14 residues long. DNA for the CDR3: TGTGCCACCTGGGCGGGAGGGAGCACAGATACGCAGTATTTT. Amino acids: CATWAGGSTDTQYF. Looking up the rest from reference TRBV19 and TRBJ2-3 gives the full variable domain: DGGITQSPKYLFRKEGQNVTLSCEQNLNHDAMYWYRQDPGQGLRLIYYSQIVNDFQKGDIAEGYSVSREKKESFPLTVTSAQKNPTAFYLCATWAGGSTDTQYFGPGTRLTVL.

The chain links TRBV18 to TRBJ2-1; 12 positions agree with TRBD2. The CDR3 has 16 residues. Germline CDR1 KGHSH, CDR2 LQKENI. The V and J ends lost 0 bases and 6 bases, in that order; junction bases with no gene match: 3. The chain's CDR3 is CASSPPMTSGGNEQFF. CDR3 bases: TGTGCCAGCTCACCACCCATGACTAGCGGGGGCAATGAGCAGTTCTTC.

V usage is TRBV7-2 and J usage is TRBJ2-1; TRBD2 matches 8 bases. Germline loops: CDR1 SGHTA, CDR2 FQGNSA. The CDR3 extends over 15 amino acids. The V segment lost 2 bases and the J segment 6 bases; nucleotides outside the gene matches: 6. In DNA form, the CDR3 reads TGTGCCAGCAGCTTAACGGGGGGGGACCTCAATGAGCAGTTCTTC. This gives the protein CASSLTGGDLNEQFF.

The chain uses TRBV5-1 and TRBJ1-1; 7 nucleotides align to TRBD1. V was pared by 4 bases and J by 0 bases, with 3 bases of the junction left unmatched. CDR1 and CDR2 from the germline V gene are SGHRS and YFSETQ. The CDR3 runs to 14 residues. CDR3 nucleotide sequence: TGCGCCAGCAGCAGCAGGGGGATGAACACTGAAGCTTTCTTT. It translates to CASSSRGMNTEAFF.

The chain uses TRBV5-1 and TRBJ2-3; TRBD2 matches 9 bases. CDR3 length: 16 residues. Germline CDR1 reads SGHRS; CDR2 reads YFSETQ. V shed 5 bases, J shed 6 bases, and the junction held 13 bases outside the gene matches. Written as DNA, the CDR3 is TGCGCCAGCAGAAAAGTAGGTAGCGGGAGTTCCGATACGCAGTATTTT. It yields the protein CASRKVGSGSSDTQYF.